This T cell receptor beta chain is drawn from a study of blood T cell repertoires in COVID-19. Study-wide context: Acute-phase and convalescent COVID-19 samples originated in the United States, Italy and Spain. T cells, B-cell-depleted T cells, or PBMCs provided the cDNA or gDNA that served as material.

The protocol was immunoSEQ multiplex PCR, while the TCRdb copy is restricted to in-frame clones and leaves out a portion. There are 350,000 to 450,000 clones in the sample; roughly 90% occur only once, and 1% to 1.5% lies in the top ten. Trimming cost V 1 base and J 6 bases, with 17 bases left between them. CDR1 and CDR2 from the germline V gene are SGHTA and FQGNSA. This CDR3 comprises 16 residues. V is TRBV7-2 and J is TRBJ2-3; maybe TRBD2 (6 bases). Sequencing used peripheral blood. This TCR was recovered from a man aged 40-49 years with acute or convalescent COVID-19. For the CDR3, the DNA is TGTGCCAGCAGCTTAGGGGTTGGGTCCGCGGGGGATACGCAGTATTTT. Residues: CASSLGVGSAGDTQYF.